The 32 T cell receptor beta chains given below trace back to one sample, sequenced in a study of T cell responses to AZD1222 COVID-19 vaccine. Clones were sequenced by immunoSEQ multiplex PCR, and TCRdb holds only the in-frame ones, with some missing. The sample has 120,000 to 150,000 clones, 88% seen once. The source was peripheral blood, collected 28 days after the second AZD1222 dose. All receptors come from an adult who received the AZD1222 COVID-19 vaccine.

This rearrangement joins TRBV6-5 to TRBJ2-3; 7 bases match TRBD1. Germline V gene data show CDR1 as MNHEY and CDR2 as SVGAGI. The CDR3 runs 12 residues. CDR3 DNA sequence: TGTGGCCCCACAGGGGTCAAGGATACGCAGTATTTT. Translating gives CGPTGVKDTQYF.

The count of this clone is one. Sequence at one end of the junction differs from germline and may be a read error. The CDR3: CASSLQTLSNTGELFF. DNA for the CDR3: TGTGCTAGCAGCTTGCAGACCCTATCGAACACCGGGGAGCTGTTTTTT. This chain connects TRBV7-7 to TRBJ2-2; no clear D gene. The V gene's germline CDR1 is SSHAT and CDR2 FNYEAQ (reference sequence). This CDR3 has 16 residues.

The V and J genes are TRBV28 and TRBJ1-6; TRBD1 agrees at 9 bases. V dropped 5 bases and J dropped 8; count of bases not matched to a gene: 7. Per germline, CDR1 MDHEN and CDR2 SYDVKM. The CDR3 loop spans 15 amino acids. CDR3 in amino acids: CASSGTGLIHSPLHF. In DNA, the CDR3 is TGTGCCAGCAGTGGGACAGGGCTTATTCATTCACCCCTCCACTTT.

The CDR3 here is CASSSGQGYGYTF. DNA of the CDR3: TGTGCCAGCAGCTCAGGCCAAGGCTATGGCTACACCTTC. This chain connects TRBV12-3 or TRBV12-4 to TRBJ1-2; D not resolved. The V end lost 6 bases, the J end lost 4 bases, and 12 bases lay between the germline ends. The CDR3 is made up of 13 amino acids.

V is TRBV27 and J is TRBJ2-1; D is unclear. The CDR3 is 13 residues long. The V and J ends lost 5 bases and 9 bases respectively, with 14 bases between them. Per the germline V gene, CDR1 is MNHEY and CDR2 is SMNVEV (reference sequence). CDR3 nucleotide sequence: TGTGCCAGCAGTCAATACCCTTCGGGTGAGCAGTTCTTC. Translated, it gives CASSQYPSGEQFF.

This rearrangement joins TRBV6-5 to TRBJ2-1; TRBD2 agrees at 7 bases. After removal of 5 bases from V and 5 bases from J, the junction contained 9 bases not matched to a gene. The CDR3 is 15 residues long. The germline CDR1 and CDR2 sequences are MNHEY and SVGAGI. This chain's CDR3 is CASSPTGLSNNEQFF. DNA of the CDR3: TGTGCCAGCAGTCCTACGGGACTATCAAACAATGAGCAGTTCTTC.

The chain is built from TRBV7-3 and TRBJ2-1; TRBD2 matches at 7 bases. Germline V gene sequence: CDR1 SGHTA, CDR2 FQGTGA. Losses at the gene ends were 5 bases for V and 4 bases for J; bases not matched to a gene: 5. The CDR3 loop spans 14 amino acids. The CDR3: CASSTSAGYNEQFF. The CDR3 DNA sequence: TGTGCCAGCAGCACCTCAGCGGGGTACAATGAGCAGTTCTTC.

This clone was seen only a few times. The V call is TRBV2, the J call TRBJ2-5; D is unclear. In germline, CDR1 is SNHLY, CDR2 FYNNEI. Trimming removed 7 bases at V and 5 bases at J, with 11 bases between. The CDR3 is 12 residues long. Here the CDR3 DNA reads TGTGCCAGCACGGTCTACGTGGAGACCCAGTACTTC. Encoded protein: CASTVYVETQYF.

The V and J genes are TRBV10-3 and TRBJ2-7; D remains ambiguous. V was trimmed by 11 bases and J by 3 bases, leaving 11 bases between them. Looked up from germline, CDR1 is ENHRY and CDR2 is SYGVKD. This CDR3 is built from 11 residues. The CDR3 protein is CASIQNYEQYF. In DNA, the CDR3 is TGTGCCTCGATACAGAACTACGAGCAGTACTTC.

V and J are TRBV9 and TRBJ2-1; D ambiguous. The CDR3 length is 15 residues. Trimming pared 4 bases from V and 2 bases from J, leaving 13 bases between. Germline CDR1 is SGDLS and CDR2 is YYNGEE. CDR3 in amino acids: CASSRSVGTYNEQFF. The CDR3 DNA is TGTGCCAGCAGCCGGTCGGTCGGAACCTACAATGAGCAGTTCTTC.

The rearrangement links TRBV5-6 to TRBJ1-4; TRBD1 is a possible D gene (6 bases). V was shortened by 2 bases and J by 8 bases, with 13 bases between the two germline ends. CDR3 length equals 14 residues. The germline CDR1 and CDR2 sequences are SGHDT and YYEEEE. CDR3: CASSFGGRTEKLFF. The CDR3 DNA reads as TGTGCCAGCAGCTTCGGGGGCAGGACGGAAAAACTGTTTTTT.

V is TRBV28 and J is TRBJ2-7; TRBD2 matches 10 bases. CDR3 length: 16 residues. CDR1 MDHEN and CDR2 SYDVKM come from the germline V gene. V was pared by 7 bases and J by 4 bases, with 13 bases of the junction left unmatched. CDR3 loop: CASNEVPLAGVYEQYF. CDR3 DNA sequence: TGTGCCAGCAACGAGGTACCTCTAGCGGGAGTATACGAGCAGTACTTC. The full variable domain, rest sourced from reference TRBV28 and TRBJ2-7, is DVKVTQSSRYLVKRTGEKVFLECVQDMDHENMFWYRQDPGLGLRLIYFSYDVKMKEKGDIPEGYSVSREKKERFSLILESASTNQTSMYLCASNEVPLAGVYEQYFGPGTRLTVT.

This chain joins TRBV13 and TRBJ2-1, with D unclear. The ends were cut back, 5 bases at V and 3 bases at J, with 2 bases in the middle. Per the germline V gene, CDR1 is PRHDT and CDR2 is FYEKMQ (reference sequence). This CDR3 contains 11 residues. The CDR3 loop is CASSLYNEQFF. CDR3 nucleotide sequence: TGTGCCAGCAGCCTCTACAATGAGCAGTTCTTC.

The V gene is TRBV28, the J gene TRBJ1-1; D is ambiguous. The length of the CDR3 is 9 residues. Trimming shortened V by 3 bases and J by 9 bases, and 2 bases separated the two germline ends. The germline gives CDR1 MDHEN, CDR2 SYDVKM. This CDR3 is CASSFKAFF. The CDR3 DNA sequence: TGTGCCAGCAGTTTCAAAGCTTTCTTT.

In its sample, this clone was seen once. The chain employs TRBV10-3 and TRBJ1-4; D is undetermined. Germline V gives CDR1 ENHRY, CDR2 SYGVKD. The CDR3 loop spans 13 amino acids. Trimming cost V 1 base and J 2 bases, with 2 bases left between them. This CDR3 reads CAISEFTNEKLFF. CDR3 coding DNA: TGTGCCATCAGTGAGTTTACTAATGAAAAACTGTTTTTT.

The chain links TRBV7-6 to TRBJ1-1; 8 nucleotides line up with TRBD1. V trimming: 1 base; J trimming: 4 bases; junction bases outside the gene matches: 8. Germline values: CDR1 SGHVS, CDR2 FNYEAQ. There are 16 residues in the CDR3. Here the CDR3 DNA reads TGTGCCAGCAGCTTAGGCAGCAGGGGGCTGGGCACTGAAGCTTTCTTT. Translating gives CASSLGSRGLGTEAFF.

V and J are TRBV4-2 and TRBJ2-1; D could derive from TRBD1 or TRBD2 (7 bases each). This CDR3 region has 19 residues. Trimming removed 1 base at V and 7 bases at J, with 26 bases between. Germline assignment: CDR1 LGHNA and CDR2 YNFKEQ. The CDR3 sequence is CASSQGLARGGGWWNEQFF. The CDR3 DNA reads as TGTGCCAGCAGCCAAGGCCTTGCCAGGGGGGGTGGTTGGTGGAATGAGCAGTTCTTC.

This chain links TRBV24-1 with TRBJ1-5; no firm D call. The CDR3 contains 14 residues. The ends were cut back, 4 bases at V and 4 bases at J, with 10 bases in the middle. Germline assignment: CDR1 KGHDR and CDR2 SFDVKD. The CDR3 sequence: CATSEPGLNQPQHF. CDR3 nucleotides: TGTGCCACCAGTGAACCAGGACTTAATCAGCCCCAGCATTTT.

The chain uses TRBV14 and TRBJ1-3; no clear D gene. The CDR3 loop spans 18 amino acids. The V and J ends lost 1 base and 4 bases respectively, with 20 bases between them. Germline V gene sequence: CDR1 SGHDN, CDR2 FVKESK. The CDR3 DNA follows: TGTGCCAGCAGCCAAGGCATTAGTGCGCGAGTGGCCGGAAACACCATATATTTT. Residues: CASSQGISARVAGNTIYF.

V gene TRBV4-1 combines with J gene TRBJ1-6; no clear D. This CDR3 region has 16 residues. CDR1 MGHRA and CDR2 YSYEKL come from the germline V gene. V was shortened by 2 bases and J by 0 bases, with 8 bases between the two germline ends. DNA of the CDR3: TGCGCCAGCAGCCAACCAAGAAGCTCCTATAATTCACCCCTCCACTTT. Translation gives CASSQPRSSYNSPLHF.

The chain has TRBV4-2 and TRBJ2-7; 8 nucleotides line up with TRBD1. CDR1 and CDR2 from the germline V gene are LGHNA and YNFKEQ. The CDR3 covers 16 residues. Unmatched junction bases numbered 11, after V lost 3 bases and J lost 4 bases. This CDR3 is CASSHLQGGVGYEQYF. The DNA of the CDR3 is TGTGCCAGCAGCCATCTACAGGGGGGAGTGGGGTACGAGCAGTACTTC.

J is TRBJ1-3 and V is TRBV30; the D is unclear. Deletions cut 7 bases from V and 0 bases from J, with 10 bases between. Germline-derived CDR1 and CDR2 are GTSNPN and SVGIG (reference sequence). The CDR3 covers 13 residues. The CDR3: CASRWSSGNTIYF. DNA for the CDR3: TGTGCCTCCCGGTGGAGCTCTGGAAACACCATATATTTT.

The gene calls are TRBV10-3 and TRBJ2-5, with 12 bases that match TRBD1. The CDR3 has 17 residues. Trimming at V came to 4 bases and at J to 3 bases, leaving 9 bases not matched to a gene. Germline-derived CDR1 and CDR2 are ENHRY and SYGVKD. The CDR3 DNA follows: TGTGCCATCAGTGCCGGGACAGGGGGCTCTGGGGAAGAGACCCAGTACTTC. Translated: CAISAGTGGSGEETQYF.

V and J are TRBV21-1 and TRBJ2-2; the table names TRBD1, a call not compared with the DNA. TRBV21-1 is a recognized pseudogene. This CDR3 comprises 12 residues. DNA of the CDR3: TGTGCCAGCAGCAACAGGGAATGGGAGCTGTTTTTT. Encoded protein: CASSNREWELFF.

The V call is TRBV7-2, the J call TRBJ1-5; TRBD1 matches at 7 bases. The J segment lost 8 bases and the V segment lost 5 bases, leaving 9 bases of the junction unmatched. The CDR3 is 14 amino acids. Germline V gene lookup returns CDR1 SGHTA and CDR2 FQGNSA. The DNA for the CDR3 is TGTGCCAGCAGCGAAAGACAGGGCTCGGAGCCCCAGCATTTT. Translation: CASSERQGSEPQHF.

CDR3 sequence (DNA): TGTGCCAGCAGGCGCCCGACAGGGACCTACGAGCAGTACTTC. Translated: CASRRPTGTYEQYF. This chain connects TRBV27 to TRBJ2-7; TRBD1 matches at 7 bases. This CDR3 contains 14 residues. CDR1 MNHEY and CDR2 SMNVEV come from the germline V gene (reference sequence). Trimming removed 6 bases from V and 2 bases from J; junction bases left unmatched: 7.

This chain joins TRBV19 and TRBJ2-7; D is unresolved. Germline V gene lookup returns CDR1 LNHDA and CDR2 SQIVND (reference sequence). CDR3 size: 15 residues. Trimming cost V 3 bases and J 0 bases, with 12 bases left between them. CDR3 DNA sequence: TGTGCCAGTAGTATGTTTCTGGGCAGCTCCTACGAGCAGTACTTC. Encoded protein: CASSMFLGSSYEQYF.

This clone was detected only once. Its ends do not fully match the called genes, so a read error is possible. The chain couples TRBV6-5 to TRBJ1-2; D perhaps matches TRBD1 (6 bases). Germline loops: CDR1 MNHEY, CDR2 SVGAGI. This CDR3 has 13 amino acids. In DNA, the CDR3 is TGTGCCAGCAGTTACACATTGGGGGCACCGTACGCCTTC. This translates into CASSYTLGAPYAF.

The J gene is TRBJ1-1, the V gene TRBV19; D uncertain. Trimming left V 3 bases short and J 1 base short, with 9 bases between. Germline CDR1 LNHDA, CDR2 SQIVND (reference sequence). The CDR3 contains 14 residues. The CDR3 DNA reads as TGTGCCAGTAGTATCGCAGCAGAGAACACTGAAGCTTTCTTT. This gives the protein CASSIAAENTEAFF.

V usage is TRBV6-5 and J usage is TRBJ2-7; TRBD1 aligns across 9 bases. The CDR3 has 15 residues. The germline CDR1 and CDR2 sequences are MNHEY and SVGAGI. The V segment lost 2 bases and the J segment 6 bases; nucleotides outside the gene matches: 8. CDR3: CASSYQGQGTGEQYF. CDR3 nucleotides: TGTGCCAGCAGTTACCAGGGACAGGGTACCGGCGAGCAGTACTTC.

The chain employs TRBV6-2 or TRBV6-3 and TRBJ2-7; 8 nucleotides align to TRBD2. Germline V CDR1 and CDR2: MNHEY, SVGEGT. Trimming took 2 bases from V and 4 from J; bases not matched to a gene: 13. This CDR3 spans 17 amino acids. The CDR3 coding sequence is TGTGCCAGCAGTTACGATCTGGGGACTAGTAAGATGTACGAGCAGTACTTC. Protein: CASSYDLGTSKMYEQYF.

This clone appeared a few times. The V call is TRBV5-1, the J call TRBJ1-2; 9 positions match TRBD1. The germline V gene encodes CDR1 SGHRS and CDR2 YFSETQ. CDR3 length equals 14 residues. The V gene end was trimmed by 2 bases and the J gene end by 8 bases; junction bases not matched to a gene: 7. This CDR3 reads CASSFTPGQGGYTF. The CDR3 DNA sequence: TGCGCCAGCAGCTTCACACCGGGACAGGGAGGCTACACCTTC.